This T cell receptor (beta chain) was recorded in a study of beta chain features in type 1 diabetes. Across the whole study: All samples yielded roughly 100,000,000 examined sorted cells. Findings of the study overall: Small HLA sub-analyses could not settle whether HLA shapes TCRB rearrangement. Comparison showed that naive, central memory and Treg TCRB repertoires appeared more similar among patients than among healthy donors.

CDR1 is SGHTA, CDR2 FQGTGA, per germline. CDR3 length: 13 residues. V dropped 2 bases and J dropped 7; count of bases not matched to a gene: 5. A few counts support this clone. As yet, its antigen is unknown. Isolated RNA was reverse transcribed in full, so expressed TCRB transcripts were sequenced. The table came from immunoSEQ multiplex PCR; TCRdb's copy has only in-frame clones and leaves some out. The table shows under 150,000 clones, with under 60% occurring only once. The gene calls are TRBV7-3 and TRBJ2-7; 7 positions match TRBD2. The specimen sequenced was Tregs from blood. The TCR originated in a man aged 18 to 29 in good health. CDR3 region: CASSLAGAGEQYF. The CDR3 bases are TGTGCCAGCAGCTTAGCGGGAGCGGGGGAGCAGTACTTC.